One and the same sample provided the 24 T cell receptor beta chains below, sequenced in a study of OX40 agonist ivuxolimab in advanced cancers. Profiled with immunoSEQ multiplex PCR; TCRdb holds only in-frame clones, not every one. The sample contains about 66,000 clones, about 88% of which appear only once. The source material was CD4+ or CD8+ T cells sorted from blood, sampled in a trial of the OX40 agonist ivuxolimab. These receptors all come from an adult with an advanced solid tumor such as melanoma, head and neck, liver or kidney cancer.

The chain is built from TRBV7-2 and TRBJ2-2; D perhaps matches TRBD2 (5 bases). Trimming took off 6 bases at V and 1 base at J, with 15 bases between the two ends. This CDR3 has 16 amino acids. Germline V gene sequence: CDR1 SGHTA, CDR2 FQGNSA. The CDR3 loop is CASRDGGRQNTGELFF. For the CDR3, the DNA is TGTGCCAGCAGGGATGGAGGACGGCAGAACACCGGGGAGCTGTTTTTT.

The V gene is TRBV12-5, the J gene TRBJ2-2; tentatively, D is TRBD2 (5 bases). The CDR3 sequence is 13 residues long. Trimming shortened V by 1 base and J by 7 bases, and 7 bases separated the two germline ends. Germline V gene data show CDR1 as LGHNT and CDR2 as FRNRAP. For the CDR3, the DNA is TGTGCTAGTGGTTTGGATCGGGGCGGGGAGCTGTTTTTT. Its protein is CASGLDRGGELFF.

The chain has TRBV7-3 and TRBJ1-1, with D possibly TRBD1 on 5 matching bases. The V end lost 5 bases, the J end lost 10 bases, and 14 bases lay between the germline ends. Germline V gene sequence: CDR1 SGHTA, CDR2 FQGTGA. CDR3 length: 12 amino acids. DNA of the CDR3: TGTGCCAGCAGCCTCCCCGGGCAGGGAGCTTTCTTT. It translates to CASSLPGQGAFF.

V is TRBV7-8 and J is TRBJ1-6; 8 positions match TRBD1. Germline V gene data show CDR1 as SGHVS and CDR2 as FQNEAQ. J gave up 6 bases and V 5 bases, and 12 bases lay outside the gene matches. The CDR3 runs to 17 residues. CDR3 bases: TGTGCCAGCAGCCCAGGACAGGGCCCCAGGGGTAATTCACCCCTCCACTTT. Residues: CASSPGQGPRGNSPLHF.

This chain joins TRBV15 and TRBJ1-5; D is perhaps TRBD1 (5 bases). The CDR3 is 16 amino acids. Germline V gene data show CDR1 as LNHNV and CDR2 as YYDKDF (reference sequence). The V gene lost 0 bases and the J gene lost 3 bases, with 12 bases spanning the gap. The CDR3 DNA reads as TGTGCCACCAGCAGAGATTGGGTAGGGACCAATCAGCCCCAGCATTTT. This codes for CATSRDWVGTNQPQHF.

This chain joins TRBV7-6 and TRBJ2-7, with 7 bases identical to TRBD2. Looked up from germline, CDR1 is SGHVS and CDR2 is FNYEAQ. The CDR3 has 14 amino acids. Trimming cost V 1 base and J 3 bases; bases outside gene matches: 3. CDR3 protein: CASSLGGGLYEQYF. The CDR3 DNA is TGTGCCAGCAGCTTAGGCGGGGGACTCTACGAGCAGTACTTC.

The V gene is TRBV18, the J gene TRBJ1-6; TRBD1 matches 10 bases. The germline V gene has CDR1 KGHSH and CDR2 LQKENI. CDR3 length equals 17 residues. V shed 4 bases, J shed 8 bases, and the junction held 11 bases outside the gene matches. CDR3 bases: TGTGCCAGCTCACAAAATATCTTAGGGACAGGGGATTCACCCCTCCACTTT. It translates to CASSQNILGTGDSPLHF.

The rearrangement joins TRBV18 to TRBJ1-4; TRBD1 aligns across 8 bases. Germline lookup yields CDR1 KGHSH and CDR2 LQKENI. The length of the CDR3 is 16 residues. The V segment lost 3 bases and the J segment 6 bases; nucleotides outside the gene matches: 9. The CDR3 DNA reads as TGTGCCAGCTCACCGGACAGGGACCTCCTAGATGAAAAACTGTTTTTT. Its protein product is CASSPDRDLLDEKLFF. The full variable domain, rest sourced from reference TRBV18 and TRBJ1-4, is NAGVMQNPRHLVRRRGQEARLRCSPMKGHSHVYWYRQLPEEGLKFMVYLQKENIIDESGMPKERFSAEFPKEGPSILRIQQVVRGDSAAYFCASSPDRDLLDEKLFFGSGTQLSVL.

The genes are TRBV5-1 and TRBJ1-1, with unresolved D. Per germline, CDR1 SGHRS and CDR2 YFSETQ. The CDR3 totals 16 residues. V lost 2 bases, J lost 0 bases, and 14 bases lay in between. The CDR3 nucleotides read TGCGCCAGCAGCTTATATGACAACACCTTGAACACTGAAGCTTTCTTT. Residues: CASSLYDNTLNTEAFF.

The chain recombines TRBV5-1 with TRBJ2-2, with D unclear. V was trimmed by 0 bases and J by 5 bases, leaving 11 bases between them. The V gene's germline CDR1 is SGHRS and CDR2 YFSETQ. The CDR3 length is 15 residues. The CDR3 protein is CASSLDPGGTGELFF. The CDR3 DNA follows: TGCGCCAGCAGCTTGGATCCGGGCGGAACCGGGGAGCTGTTTTTT.

Remarks on this clone: Germline is not matched at one junction end, which may reflect a read error. V and J are TRBV2 and TRBJ2-2; no firm D call. CDR1 is SNHLY and CDR2 is FYNNEI in the germline V gene. This CDR3 has 13 amino acids. CDR3 protein: CASSLRNPGELFF. DNA for the CDR3: TGTGCCAGCAGCCTTCGGAACCCCGGGGAGCTGTTTTTT.

J is TRBJ2-6 and V is TRBV6-5; D is unclear. V was trimmed by 2 bases and J by 3 bases, leaving 2 bases between them. This CDR3 comprises 13 residues. Germline V lookup: CDR1 MNHEY, CDR2 SVGAGI. The CDR3 DNA sequence: TGTGCCAGCAGTTACAGTGGGGCCAACGTCCTGACTTTC. It specifies CASSYSGANVLTF.

CDR3 sequence reads: CASSLENSLNTEAFF. Here the CDR3 DNA reads TGCGCCAGCAGCTTGGAGAACTCCTTGAACACTGAAGCTTTCTTT. The chain has TRBV5-1 and TRBJ1-1; D call uncertain. Trimming stripped 0 bases from V and 0 bases from J, with 9 bases between. The germline CDR1 and CDR2 sequences are SGHRS and YFSETQ. The length of the CDR3 is 15 residues.

In this sample, this clone turned up a few times. This rearrangement joins TRBV15 to TRBJ2-1; D unclear. With 8 bases removed from V and 0 bases from J, the gap between germline ends came to 8 bases. Germline assignment: CDR1 LNHNV and CDR2 YYDKDF (reference sequence). This CDR3 is 13 amino acids long. CDR3 in amino acids: CATGDGSYNEQFF. The CDR3 nucleotides read TGTGCCACCGGAGACGGCTCCTACAATGAGCAGTTCTTC.

The chain employs TRBV11-2 and TRBJ1-6; a possible D gene is TRBD1 (5 bases). The germline V gene has CDR1 SGHAT and CDR2 FQNNGV. The CDR3 extends over 18 amino acids. V shed 5 bases and J shed 0 bases, with 17 bases lying between them. CDR3 sequence reads: CASSLWGGASSYNSPLHF. As DNA, the CDR3 is TGTGCCAGCAGCCTCTGGGGCGGCGCAAGCTCCTATAATTCACCCCTCCACTTT.

The V call is TRBV27, the J call TRBJ2-3; 8 bases agree with TRBD2. V lost 8 bases to trimming and J lost 1 base; unmatched junction nucleotides: 8. CDR3 length: 15 residues. The germline CDR1 and CDR2 sequences are MNHEY and SMNVEV (reference sequence). CDR3 sequence: CASSPRAGGTDTQYF. Written as DNA, the CDR3 is TGTGCCAGCTCCCCGAGAGCGGGGGGCACAGATACGCAGTATTTT.

The rearrangement links TRBV6-1 to TRBJ1-2; D uncertain. CDR3 length: 13 residues. Looked up from germline, CDR1 is MNHNS and CDR2 is SASEGT. Trimming shortened V by 9 bases and J by 8 bases, and 19 bases separated the two germline ends. CDR3 nucleotides: TGTGCCAGACGGGCGGACGGGTTTGGCGGCTACACCTTC. Amino acid sequence: CARRADGFGGYTF.

The CDR3: CASSQETGSGEKLFF. The CDR3 nucleotides are TGTGCCAGCAGCCAGGAGACAGGTAGTGGCGAAAAACTGTTTTTT. The rearrangement links TRBV4-2 to TRBJ1-4; perhaps TRBD1 as D (6 bases). CDR1 and CDR2 (germline): LGHNA, YNFKEQ. This CDR3 has 15 amino acids. V shed 3 bases and J shed 8 bases, with 16 bases lying between them.

The chain links TRBV18 to TRBJ2-5, with D unresolved. V lost 6 bases to trimming and J lost 5 bases, with 10 bases between them. Germline V CDR1 and CDR2: KGHSH, LQKENI. This CDR3 is built from 12 residues. The CDR3 sequence is CASSPNRETQYF. CDR3 nucleotides: TGTGCCAGCTCCCCGAACCGGGAGACCCAGTACTTC. The complete variable domain, with remaining parts taken from reference TRBV18 and TRBJ2-5, reads NAGVMQNPRHLVRRRGQEARLRCSPMKGHSHVYWYRQLPEEGLKFMVYLQKENIIDESGMPKERFSAEFPKEGPSILRIQQVVRGDSAAYFCASSPNRETQYFGPGTRLLVL.

Concerning this clone: This specimen includes other DNA sequences encoding the same CDR3. The chain uses TRBV7-2 and TRBJ2-7; D is possibly TRBD2 (5 bases). The CDR3 sequence is 13 residues long. CDR1 is SGHTA and CDR2 is FQGNSA in the germline V gene. V was shortened by 1 base and J by 6 bases, with 10 bases between the two germline ends. The CDR3 loop is CASSLEGEGEQYF. CDR3 in DNA: TGTGCCAGCAGCTTAGAGGGAGAGGGCGAGCAGTACTTC.

The rearrangement uses TRBV5-6 and TRBJ2-7; 9 nucleotides match TRBD1. This CDR3 has 15 residues. In germline, CDR1 is SGHDT, CDR2 YYEEEE. V shed 1 base, J shed 3 bases, and the junction held 5 bases outside the gene matches. The CDR3 loop reads CASSLLGQGNYEQYF. In nucleotides, the CDR3 is TGTGCCAGCAGCTTGTTGGGACAGGGCAACTACGAGCAGTACTTC.

The genes are TRBV5-4 and TRBJ1-5; 7 bases fit TRBD1. After removal of 0 bases from V and 7 bases from J, the junction contained 7 bases not matched to a gene. CDR1 is SGHNT, CDR2 YYREEE, per germline (reference sequence). The CDR3 is made up of 15 amino acids. The CDR3 here is CASSLEQGLKQPQHF. As DNA, the CDR3 is TGTGCCAGCAGCTTGGAACAGGGGCTAAAGCAGCCCCAGCATTTT.

The chain has TRBV4-3 and TRBJ1-1; weak D call: TRBD1 (5 bases). The CDR3 extends over 14 amino acids. Trimming shortened V by 3 bases and J by 11 bases, and 19 bases separated the two germline ends. The germline V gene has CDR1 LGHNA and CDR2 YSLEER. In DNA form, the CDR3 reads TGCGCCAGCAGCCAGGGCGGGGGGTCGGCCGGGGCTTTCTTT. Translation: CASSQGGGSAGAFF.

The rearrangement uses TRBV28 and TRBJ2-1; D is perhaps TRBD1 or TRBD2 (5 bases each). The V gene lost 5 bases and the J gene lost 7 bases, with 24 bases spanning the gap. This CDR3 contains 17 residues. Germline V gene data show CDR1 as MDHEN and CDR2 as SYDVKM. This CDR3 reads CASSPQRSRKWGNEQFF. DNA of the CDR3: TGTGCCAGCAGTCCCCAACGTAGCCGCAAGTGGGGGAATGAGCAGTTCTTC.